This T cell receptor beta chain was identified during a study of blood T cell repertoires in COVID-19. In the original workflow: Scientists estimated how many nucleated cells there were by amplifying reference gene primers. Sequencing used immunoSEQ multiplex PCR; TCRdb keeps in-frame clones, though not all of them. Clonal size and the V and J genes are those of that table, whereas D and trimming came from the DNA. The sample consists of under 35,000 clones, around 90% of them appearing once. This CDR3 has 11 residues. Germline CDR1 is SEHNR and CDR2 is FQNEAQ (reference sequence). With 5 bases removed from V and 8 bases from J, the gap between germline ends came to 9 bases.

V usage is TRBV7-9 and J usage is TRBJ1-1, with unresolved D. The source material was peripheral blood. The origin of this receptor is a human donor in a cohort sampled during active COVID-19. CDR3 coding DNA: TGTGCCAGCAGCCCGCTATCGGAAGCTTTCTTT. Translation: CASSPLSEAFF.